This T cell receptor (beta chain) was recorded in a study of cytomegalovirus exposure and HLA in healthy donors (dated by TCRdb to about 2017). About the investigation overall: According to a later analysis, one platform produced both the roughly 110 validation repertoires and the 730 or so repertoires of the first cohort. To predict cytomegalovirus infection status, the study brought together high-throughput TCR immunosequencing, statistical association of individual TCRs with disease status, and machine learning. In addition to the first cohort of around 670 subjects, a separate validation cohort of approximately 110 different subjects was used. The aim of the study was to test whether cataloging public T cell receptors could identify signatures of past pathogen exposure. Study-level results and caveats: The study listed 150 to 200 TCR beta chains as associated with cytomegalovirus. The classifier was reported to diagnose cytomegalovirus status with high specificity and sensitivity in both the original cohort and the validation cohort. A later analysis lacked HLA typing for the validation cohort, so it scored co-occurrence in that cohort across all 110 or so repertoires. In a later analysis, TCRs clustered in the first cohort were found to also tend to co-occur in the roughly 130 validation repertoires, with 85% to 95% of cluster scores above 0. Three of the identified cytomegalovirus-associated TCR beta chains were confirmed in vitro to be specific for cytomegalovirus antigens. The authors suggested that the approach could potentially be generalized to other disease states and immunological phenotypes. Most TCR sequences were observed very rarely across donors, whereas some public TCRs were present in many individuals.

Reading the germline V gene gives CDR1 SGHTA and CDR2 FQGNSA. Trimming takes 5 bases from V and 2 bases from J, and the germline ends sit 13 bases apart. Including the terminal cysteine and phenylalanine, the CDR3 comprises 15 residues. CDR3 DNA only is kept here, 45 bases in frame from base 1. The library was prepared using the immunoSEQ multiplex PCR assay. From the authors' description of their analysis: A statistical classification framework was built to diagnose cytomegalovirus status from the catalog of TCR beta chain sequences. TCRdb mirrors the immuneACCESS table, restricted to in-frame sequences. Some clones are absent from its copies; in checked studies, under half trace to an unresolved V gene, and the reason for the others is unknown. The V and J calls and the clone size are those of that table, but D and trimming were determined from the DNA. For this sample the table gives about 110,000 clones, of which roughly 95% were detected only once. The top ten clones comprise roughly 0.7% of the sample.

On this clone itself: The target of this receptor is not known. It has no much larger one-base neighbor in the sample; base qualities were not kept.

The donors belonged to the validation cohort of under 150 subjects, which was separate from the roughly 670-subject first cohort. Sequencing was done on a sample of PBMCs. This clonotype originated in a woman aged 18-29 years in good health and CMV-seronegative. The chain is encoded by TRBV7-2 joined to TRBJ1-5; TRBD1 is possibly the D segment (6 matching bases). The CDR3 protein is CASSRGFAGNQPQHF. Here is the DNA: TGTGCCAGCAGCAGGGGGTTTGCGGGCAATCAGCCCCAGCATTTT. Supplemented by the reference TRBV7-2 and TRBJ1-5 proteins around the CDR3, the complete variable domain is GAGVSQSPSNKVTEKGKDVELRCDPISGHTALYWYRQSLGQGLEFLIYFQGNSAPDKSGLPSDRFSAERTGGSVSTLTIQRTQQEDSAVYLCASSRGFAGNQPQHFGDGTRLSIL.